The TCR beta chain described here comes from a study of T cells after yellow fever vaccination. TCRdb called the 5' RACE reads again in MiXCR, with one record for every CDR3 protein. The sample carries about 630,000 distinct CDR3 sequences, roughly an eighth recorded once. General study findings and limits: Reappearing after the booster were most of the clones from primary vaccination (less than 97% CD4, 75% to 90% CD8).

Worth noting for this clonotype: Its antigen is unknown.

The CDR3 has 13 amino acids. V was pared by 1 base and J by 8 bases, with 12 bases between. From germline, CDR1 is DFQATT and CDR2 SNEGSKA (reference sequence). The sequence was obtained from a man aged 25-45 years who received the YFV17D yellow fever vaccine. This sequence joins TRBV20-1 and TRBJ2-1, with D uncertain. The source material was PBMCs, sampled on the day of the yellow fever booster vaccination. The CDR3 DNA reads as TGCAGTGCTAGAGCTTGGGTTGAGGATGAGCAGTTCTTC. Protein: CSARAWVEDEQFF.